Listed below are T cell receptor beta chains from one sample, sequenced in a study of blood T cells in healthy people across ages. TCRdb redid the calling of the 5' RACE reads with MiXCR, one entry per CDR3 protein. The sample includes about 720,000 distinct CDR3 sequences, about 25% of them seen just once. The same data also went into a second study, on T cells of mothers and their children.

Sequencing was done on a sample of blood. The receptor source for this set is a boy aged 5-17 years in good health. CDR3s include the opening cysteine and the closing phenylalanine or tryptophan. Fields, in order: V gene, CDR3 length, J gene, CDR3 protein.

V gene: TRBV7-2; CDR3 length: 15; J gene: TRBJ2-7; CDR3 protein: CASSLGPRGYYEQYF
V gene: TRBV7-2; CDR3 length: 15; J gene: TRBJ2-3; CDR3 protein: CASKIGGMSTDTQYF
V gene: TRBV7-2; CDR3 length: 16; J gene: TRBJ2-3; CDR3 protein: CASSLVAGSSPDTQYF
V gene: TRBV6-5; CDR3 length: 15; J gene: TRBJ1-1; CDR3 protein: CASSYPGLMNTEAFF
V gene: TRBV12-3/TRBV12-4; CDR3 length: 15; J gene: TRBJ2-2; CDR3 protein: CATLGRLPNTGELFF
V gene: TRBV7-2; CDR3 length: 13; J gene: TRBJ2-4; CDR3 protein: CASSGTAKNIQYF
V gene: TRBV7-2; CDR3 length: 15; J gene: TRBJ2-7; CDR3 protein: CASSLGGSDRYEQYF
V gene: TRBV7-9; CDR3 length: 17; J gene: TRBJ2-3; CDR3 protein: CASSLSPQSIDTDTQYF
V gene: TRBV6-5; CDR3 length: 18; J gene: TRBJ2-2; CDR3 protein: CASSYSGGTSGYTGELFF
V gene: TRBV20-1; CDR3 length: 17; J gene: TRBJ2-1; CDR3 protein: CSAKDFERGWYSNEQFF
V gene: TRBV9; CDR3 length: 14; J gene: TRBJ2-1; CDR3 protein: CASSPRTENNEQFF
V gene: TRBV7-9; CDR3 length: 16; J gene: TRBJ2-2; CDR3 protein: CASSLAEAGNTGELFF
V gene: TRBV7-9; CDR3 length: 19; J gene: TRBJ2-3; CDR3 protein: CAGSPAKAGVEKGTDTQYF
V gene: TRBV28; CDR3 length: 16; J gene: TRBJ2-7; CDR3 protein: CASSLSDRGHTYEQYF
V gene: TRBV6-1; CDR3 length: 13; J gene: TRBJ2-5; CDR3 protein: CASRPPGLETQYF
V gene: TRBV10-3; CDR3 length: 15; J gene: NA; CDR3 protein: CAISLIAGGSNEQFF
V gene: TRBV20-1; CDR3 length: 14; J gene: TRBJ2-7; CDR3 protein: CSARTPGPAYEQYF
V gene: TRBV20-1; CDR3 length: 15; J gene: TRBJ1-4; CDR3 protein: CSARDSYRINEKLFF
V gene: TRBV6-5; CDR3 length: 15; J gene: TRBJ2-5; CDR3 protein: CASSYDQTGVETQYF
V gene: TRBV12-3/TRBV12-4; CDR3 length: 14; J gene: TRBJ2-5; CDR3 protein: CASSLMQSGQTQYF